This T cell receptor beta chain was profiled in a study of vaccination and CD4 T cells after COVID-19. With respect to this clonotype: Its cognate antigen is unknown.

Once obtained from cultured CD4+ T cells, the DNA was sequenced using the Oncomine TCR Beta short-read assay. TCRdb independently ran MiXCR on the PCR reads; one entry per CDR3 protein. Counted here are tens of thousands of distinct CDR3 sequences, 58% occurring once; the ten biggest clones make up 2.5% to 3%. The germline gives CDR1 DFQATT, CDR2 SNEGSKA (reference sequence). The CDR3 loop spans 13 amino acids. V was cut by 3 bases and J by 7 bases, with 16 bases left in between. Treatment of the sample: 10-day PBMC culture with coronavirus spike peptide pools or control peptides (ViraFEST assay). The chain combines TRBV20-1 with TRBJ2-7; perhaps D is TRBD1 or TRBD2 (5 bases each). The sequenced sample was CD4+ T cells from blood, cultured in vitro. The receptor was derived from a human donor who had recovered from COVID-19. The CDR3 DNA is TGCAGTGCTAGGAGGGGAATCAGGGTGGAGCAGTACTTC. Protein sequence: CSARRGIRVEQYF.